Following are 3 T cell receptor beta chains from one sample sequenced in a study of Graves' ophthalmopathy and Graves' hyperthyroidism. The authors amplified TCR beta CDR3 regions from RNA transcripts. A first-round RT-PCR used HTBI primers, followed by a second-round multiplex PCR. Via MiXCR, TCRdb re-called the multiplex PCR reads, giving one row per CDR3 protein. The table records roughly 230,000 distinct CDR3 sequences, under 25% of them present only once. Source material: peripheral blood. The source of these receptors is a woman aged 50 to 60 with Graves' ophthalmopathy.

This clonotype was picked up a small number of times. A much larger clone differs by one base, so this may be a read error. The V and J genes are TRBV12-3 or TRBV12-4 and TRBJ2-2; TRBD1 might be the D (5 bases). V lost 3 bases and J 2 bases, leaving 13 bases between the germline ends. CDR3 length: 16 amino acids. The CDR3 protein is CASSFRQGINTGELFF. The CDR3 nucleotides read TGTGCCAGCAGTTTTCGCCAGGGTATCAACACCGGGGAGCTGTTTTTT.

This clonotype has at least ten counts. The V gene is TRBV6-2 or TRBV6-3, the J gene TRBJ2-5; 10 nucleotides agree with TRBD1. CDR3 length: 14 residues. V lost 8 bases to trimming and J lost 4 bases; unmatched junction nucleotides: 7. Germline CDR1 is MNHEY and CDR2 is SVGEGT. The CDR3 coding sequence is TGTGCCAGCTATAGGACAGGGGGAAGAGAGACCCAGTACTTC. Translated, it gives CASYRTGGRETQYF.

This clonotype occurred many times. The V call is TRBV2, the J call TRBJ1-1; 10 nucleotides agree with TRBD1. The CDR3 covers 15 residues. In germline, CDR1 is SNHLY, CDR2 FYNNEI. The V segment lost 5 bases and the J segment 4 bases; nucleotides outside the gene matches: 7. In DNA form, the CDR3 reads TGTGCCAGCAGTACGGGACAGGGGATTTTCACTGAAGCTTTCTTT. This gives the protein CASSTGQGIFTEAFF. The full variable domain, with the rest looked up from reference TRBV2 and TRBJ1-1, is EPEVTQTPSHQVTQMGQEVILRCVPISNHLYFYWYRQILGQKVEFLVSFYNNEISEKSEIFDDQFSVERPDGSNFTLKIRSTKLEDSAMYFCASSTGQGIFTEAFFGQGTRLTVV.